A selection of T cell receptor beta chains follows, all from one sample in a study of T cells after yellow fever vaccination. Each CDR3 protein gets one entry after TCRdb re-called the 5' RACE reads with MiXCR. The sample records some 600,000 distinct CDR3 sequences, over 9% being singletons. The sequencing used PBMCs, collected on the day of the yellow fever booster vaccination. These receptor sequences come from a man younger than 45 who received the YFV17D yellow fever vaccine. Both conserved end residues are part of each CDR3. Fields, in order: V gene, J gene, D gene, clone size, CDR3 DNA, CDR3 protein. A D gene is named only where the DNA matches it firmly. A clone size is listed for some rows: how often the clone was seen (once, few, many), or a class if it is expanded.

v_call: TRBV12-3/TRBV12-4
j_call: TRBJ1-5
d_call: TRBD1
clone_size: -
cdr3_nt: TGTGCCAGTGGACAGGGAAGGGGGCCCCAGCATTTT
cdr3_aa: CASGQGRGPQHF

v_call: TRBV3-1
j_call: TRBJ1-3
d_call: -
clone_size: few
cdr3_nt: TGTGCCAGCAGCGACAGACCAAGCTCTGGAAACACCATATATTTT
cdr3_aa: CASSDRPSSGNTIYF

v_call: TRBV20-1
j_call: TRBJ2-7
d_call: TRBD1
clone_size: -
cdr3_nt: TGCAGTGCTCCGGGACAGGGGGCTTTCGAGCAGTACTTC
cdr3_aa: CSAPGQGAFEQYF

v_call: TRBV20-1
j_call: TRBJ2-7
d_call: TRBD2
clone_size: few
cdr3_nt: TGCAGTGCTAGGTCTAGCGGGAACCCCTACGAGCAGTACTTC
cdr3_aa: CSARSSGNPYEQYF

v_call: TRBV6-2/TRBV6-3
j_call: TRBJ2-2
d_call: TRBD2
clone_size: few
cdr3_nt: TGTGCCAGCAGTTACTCGATTTTCCCCAGGCAGCGGGAGGGCCTAAACACCGGGGAGCTGTTTTTT
cdr3_aa: CASSYSIFPRQREGLNTGELFF

v_call: TRBV18
j_call: TRBJ2-5
d_call: -
clone_size: few
cdr3_nt: TGTGCCAGCTCACCACTAGGAGGGCCCGGAGAGACCCAGTACTTC
cdr3_aa: CASSPLGGPGETQYF

v_call: TRBV4-3
j_call: TRBJ2-3
d_call: TRBD2
clone_size: few
cdr3_nt: TGCGCCAGCAGCCAGGCGCCACTAGCGGGTAACACAGATACGCAGTATTTT
cdr3_aa: CASSQAPLAGNTDTQYF

v_call: TRBV12-3/TRBV12-4
j_call: TRBJ2-1
d_call: -
clone_size: -
cdr3_nt: TGTGCCACCAGAAGCTCTTCTCATGTTTACAATGAGCAGTTCTTC
cdr3_aa: CATRSSSHVYNEQFF

v_call: TRBV29-1
j_call: TRBJ2-4
d_call: TRBD1
clone_size: few
cdr3_nt: TGCAGCGCGGACAGGGAAGGGGACATTCAGTACTTC
cdr3_aa: CSADREGDIQYF

v_call: TRBV28
j_call: TRBJ2-1
d_call: TRBD2
clone_size: -
cdr3_nt: TGTGCCAGCAGTTTTACTAGCGGGAGGGCGATGTCCTACAATGAGCAGTTCTTC
cdr3_aa: CASSFTSGRAMSYNEQFF

v_call: TRBV5-1
j_call: TRBJ2-7
d_call: -
clone_size: few
cdr3_nt: TGCGCCAGCAGCTTTGTGGCCGAAATCAACGAGCAGTACTTC
cdr3_aa: CASSFVAEINEQYF

v_call: TRBV7-6
j_call: TRBJ2-1
d_call: -
clone_size: few
cdr3_nt: TGTGCCAGCAGCTTAGAAGGATGGGTTGGTAGCGGCAATGAGCAGTTCTTC
cdr3_aa: CASSLEGWVGSGNEQFF

v_call: TRBV5-1
j_call: TRBJ2-7
d_call: -
clone_size: -
cdr3_nt: TGCGCCAGCAGCTTGGTGGGCCCCTGGGACGAGCAGTACTTC
cdr3_aa: CASSLVGPWDEQYF

v_call: TRBV18
j_call: TRBJ1-2
d_call: -
clone_size: few
cdr3_nt: TGTGCCAGCTCACCCCCAGGCGCGGACGGCTACACCTTC
cdr3_aa: CASSPPGADGYTF

v_call: TRBV15
j_call: TRBJ2-3
d_call: -
clone_size: -
cdr3_nt: TGTGCCACCAGCAGAGAGGAAACAGATACGCAGTATTTT
cdr3_aa: CATSREETDTQYF

v_call: TRBV12-3/TRBV12-4
j_call: TRBJ1-2
d_call: TRBD1
clone_size: few
cdr3_nt: TGTGCCAGCGGGGACGGGACAGTCTATGGCTACACCTTC
cdr3_aa: CASGDGTVYGYTF

v_call: TRBV24-1
j_call: TRBJ2-1
d_call: -
clone_size: few
cdr3_nt: TGTGCCACCAGAGACCGTGATGAGCAGTTCTTC
cdr3_aa: CATRDRDEQFF

v_call: TRBV7-2
j_call: TRBJ2-3
d_call: -
clone_size: many
cdr3_nt: TGTGCCAGCAGCTTGTCGTACGTAGCTAGCACAGATACGCAGTATTTT
cdr3_aa: CASSLSYVASTDTQYF

v_call: TRBV20-1
j_call: TRBJ2-3
d_call: TRBD2
clone_size: few
cdr3_nt: TGCAGTGCAGCCGGGACTAGGGGGGATACGCAGTATTTT
cdr3_aa: CSAAGTRGDTQYF

v_call: TRBV27
j_call: TRBJ2-7
d_call: -
clone_size: few
cdr3_nt: TGTGCCAGCAGTCTTTCCCTGGGCCGTTCCTACGAGCAGTACTTC
cdr3_aa: CASSLSLGRSYEQYF

v_call: TRBV28
j_call: TRBJ2-2
d_call: -
clone_size: few
cdr3_nt: TGTGCCAGCACCACTCCGGGGTCCACCGGGGAGCTGTTTTTT
cdr3_aa: CASTTPGSTGELFF

v_call: TRBV23-1
j_call: TRBJ2-4
d_call: TRBD1
clone_size: few
cdr3_nt: TGCGCCAGTCCGCACAGGGGCAACATTCAGTACTTC
cdr3_aa: CASPHRGNIQYF

v_call: TRBV20-1
j_call: TRBJ2-1
d_call: -
clone_size: -
cdr3_nt: TGCAGTGCTAGAGGACTAGACTCCTACAATGAGCAGTTCTTC
cdr3_aa: CSARGLDSYNEQFF

v_call: TRBV4-1
j_call: TRBJ2-6
d_call: -
clone_size: -
cdr3_nt: TGCGCCAGCAGCGTCGGAACTGGGGCCAACGTCCTGACTTTC
cdr3_aa: CASSVGTGANVLTF

v_call: TRBV7-9
j_call: TRBJ2-6
d_call: -
clone_size: -
cdr3_nt: TGTGCCAGCAGCTCATATCGGGAGACCGGGGCCAACGTCCTGACTTTC
cdr3_aa: CASSSYRETGANVLTF

v_call: TRBV28
j_call: TRBJ2-7
d_call: -
clone_size: many
cdr3_nt: TGTGCCAGCAGTTTGGGTAGTCTCTACGAGCAGTACTTC
cdr3_aa: CASSLGSLYEQYF

v_call: TRBV29-1
j_call: TRBJ2-5
d_call: TRBD2
clone_size: few
cdr3_nt: TGCAGCGTTCTCGGGACTAGCGGGAGTGGTGAGACCCAGTACTTC
cdr3_aa: CSVLGTSGSGETQYF

v_call: TRBV28
j_call: TRBJ2-2
d_call: -
clone_size: -
cdr3_nt: TGTGCCAGCAGTTTTAGCTGGGGGGCCACCGGGGAGCTGTTTTTT
cdr3_aa: CASSFSWGATGELFF

v_call: TRBV10-3
j_call: TRBJ2-7
d_call: TRBD2
clone_size: few
cdr3_nt: TGTGCCACCCAAGCGGGAGATAACTCCTACGAGCAGTACTTC
cdr3_aa: CATQAGDNSYEQYF

v_call: TRBV6-5
j_call: TRBJ2-5
d_call: TRBD2
clone_size: few
cdr3_nt: TGTGCCAGCAGACACTCGATCGGTAGCGGGAATGGGGAGACCCAGTACTTC
cdr3_aa: CASRHSIGSGNGETQYF

v_call: TRBV6-1
j_call: TRBJ2-1
d_call: TRBD2
clone_size: -
cdr3_nt: TGTGCCAGCATACCCGGGGCGGGAGGTAATGAGCAGTTCTTC
cdr3_aa: CASIPGAGGNEQFF

v_call: TRBV5-4
j_call: TRBJ1-3
d_call: TRBD1
clone_size: -
cdr3_nt: TGTGCCAGCAGTTCAGGACAGGTCGGAAACACCATATATTTT
cdr3_aa: CASSSGQVGNTIYF

v_call: TRBV18
j_call: TRBJ2-2
d_call: -
clone_size: few
cdr3_nt: TGTGCCAGCCCACCAACGGTAACCGGGGAGCTGTTTTTT
cdr3_aa: CASPPTVTGELFF

v_call: TRBV7-2
j_call: TRBJ2-1
d_call: TRBD2
clone_size: few
cdr3_nt: TGTGCCAGCAGCAGCCGCGGACTAGCAAGTGAGCAGTTCTTC
cdr3_aa: CASSSRGLASEQFF

v_call: TRBV7-3
j_call: TRBJ2-1
d_call: TRBD1
clone_size: few
cdr3_nt: TGTGCCAGCAGCCGGGACAGTCCCTACGTCAATGAGCAGTTCTTC
cdr3_aa: CASSRDSPYVNEQFF

v_call: TRBV6-2/TRBV6-3
j_call: TRBJ1-5
d_call: -
clone_size: -
cdr3_nt: TGTGCCAGCCAGACCGGGGGGATACAGCCCCAGCATTTT
cdr3_aa: CASQTGGIQPQHF

v_call: TRBV6-5
j_call: TRBJ1-2
d_call: -
clone_size: few
cdr3_nt: TGTGCCAGCAGTTACGAGGGGGACTACACCTTC
cdr3_aa: CASSYEGDYTF

v_call: TRBV7-3
j_call: TRBJ1-1
d_call: -
clone_size: -
cdr3_nt: TGTGCCAGCTTCCTAAAGGGGGTAGCTTTCTTT
cdr3_aa: CASFLKGVAFF

v_call: TRBV3-1
j_call: TRBJ2-3
d_call: -
clone_size: -
cdr3_nt: TGTGCCAGCAGCCAAGATCAGTATACGCAGTATTTT
cdr3_aa: CASSQDQYTQYF

v_call: TRBV5-1
j_call: TRBJ2-5
d_call: TRBD2
clone_size: -
cdr3_nt: TGCGCCAGCAGCCCCGGGGGGACGCAGCAAGAGACCCAGTACTTC
cdr3_aa: CASSPGGTQQETQYF

v_call: TRBV6-5
j_call: TRBJ2-5
d_call: -
clone_size: -
cdr3_nt: TGTGCCAGCAGTTATCGTGGGTCCAGCTACATGACTGAGACCCAGTACTTC
cdr3_aa: CASSYRGSSYMTETQYF

v_call: TRBV5-1
j_call: TRBJ2-1
d_call: -
clone_size: -
cdr3_nt: TGCGCCAGCAGCCCTCTGGGGAGCTCCTACAATGAGCAGTTCTTC
cdr3_aa: CASSPLGSSYNEQFF

v_call: TRBV20-1
j_call: TRBJ2-3
d_call: TRBD2
clone_size: few
cdr3_nt: TGCAGTGCTAGAGACCCTAGCGGGAGGATGACAGATACGCAGTATTTT
cdr3_aa: CSARDPSGRMTDTQYF

v_call: TRBV6-5
j_call: TRBJ2-7
d_call: -
clone_size: -
cdr3_nt: TGTGCCAGCAGTCACCCTAGAGGCGGGACTGTTTGGCAGTACTTC
cdr3_aa: CASSHPRGGTVWQYF

v_call: TRBV6-1
j_call: TRBJ1-1
d_call: TRBD1
clone_size: -
cdr3_nt: TGTGCCAGCAGGGATCTCGGGACAGGGGACACTGAAGCTTTCTTT
cdr3_aa: CASRDLGTGDTEAFF

v_call: TRBV18
j_call: TRBJ1-2
d_call: -
clone_size: few
cdr3_nt: TGTGCCAGCTCACCAACCGAAGAGTATGGCTACACCTTC
cdr3_aa: CASSPTEEYGYTF

v_call: TRBV12-3/TRBV12-4
j_call: TRBJ2-6
d_call: -
clone_size: few
cdr3_nt: TGTGCCAGCAGCTCAGAGGCCAACGTCCTGACTTTC
cdr3_aa: CASSSEANVLTF